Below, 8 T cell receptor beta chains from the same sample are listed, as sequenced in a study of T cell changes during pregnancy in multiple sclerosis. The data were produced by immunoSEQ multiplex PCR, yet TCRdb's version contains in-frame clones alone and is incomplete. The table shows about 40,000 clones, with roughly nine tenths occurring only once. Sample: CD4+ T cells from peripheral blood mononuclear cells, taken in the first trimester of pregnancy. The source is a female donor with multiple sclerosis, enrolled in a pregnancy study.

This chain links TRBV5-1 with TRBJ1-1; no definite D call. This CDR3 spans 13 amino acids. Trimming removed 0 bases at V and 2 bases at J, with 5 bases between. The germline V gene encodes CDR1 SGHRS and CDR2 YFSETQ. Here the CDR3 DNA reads TGCGCCAGCAGCTTGGACACCAACACTGAAGCTTTCTTT. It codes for CASSLDTNTEAFF.

The CDR3 bases are TGTGCCAGCAGCCCACTCGCGAAGCAAGAGACCCAGTACTTC. It encodes CASSPLAKQETQYF. The chain has TRBV7-2 and TRBJ2-5; D is unresolved. The CDR3 runs to 14 residues. Germline V gene data show CDR1 as SGHTA and CDR2 as FQGNSA. V shed 5 bases and J shed 2 bases, with 12 bases lying between them.

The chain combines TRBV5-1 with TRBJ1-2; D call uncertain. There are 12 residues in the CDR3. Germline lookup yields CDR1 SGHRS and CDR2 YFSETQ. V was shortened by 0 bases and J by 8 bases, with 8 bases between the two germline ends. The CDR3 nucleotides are TGCGCCAGCAGCTTGGAAGCGGGCGGCTACACCTTC. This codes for CASSLEAGGYTF.

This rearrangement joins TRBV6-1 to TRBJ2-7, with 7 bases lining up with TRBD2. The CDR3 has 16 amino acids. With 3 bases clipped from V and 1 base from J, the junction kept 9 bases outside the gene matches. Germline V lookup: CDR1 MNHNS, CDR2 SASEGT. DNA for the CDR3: TGTGCCAGCAGTGACTGGGGGGGAGGGCAATCCTACGAGCAGTACTTC. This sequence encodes CASSDWGGGQSYEQYF.

CDR3 region: CASSEAGGAVSDTQYF. CDR3 DNA: TGTGCCAGCAGTGAAGCCGGGGGGGCAGTGTCAGATACGCAGTATTTT. The J gene is TRBJ2-3, the V gene TRBV6-1, with 8 bases that match TRBD2. Germline CDR1 MNHNS, CDR2 SASEGT. Unmatched junction bases numbered 6, after V lost 0 bases and J lost 4 bases. The CDR3 loop spans 16 amino acids.

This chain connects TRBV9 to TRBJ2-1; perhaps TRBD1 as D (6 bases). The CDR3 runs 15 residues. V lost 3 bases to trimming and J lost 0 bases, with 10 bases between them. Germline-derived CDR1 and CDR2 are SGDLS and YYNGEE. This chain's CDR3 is CASSGGRSSYNEQFF. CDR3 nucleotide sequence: TGTGCCAGCAGCGGGGGGCGGAGCTCCTACAATGAGCAGTTCTTC.

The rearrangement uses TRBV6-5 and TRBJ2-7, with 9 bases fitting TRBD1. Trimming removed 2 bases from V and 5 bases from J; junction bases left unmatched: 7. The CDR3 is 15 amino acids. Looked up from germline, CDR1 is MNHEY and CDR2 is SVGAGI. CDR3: CASSYTGQGIHEQYF. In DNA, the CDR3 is TGTGCCAGCAGTTACACGGGACAGGGAATCCACGAGCAGTACTTC.

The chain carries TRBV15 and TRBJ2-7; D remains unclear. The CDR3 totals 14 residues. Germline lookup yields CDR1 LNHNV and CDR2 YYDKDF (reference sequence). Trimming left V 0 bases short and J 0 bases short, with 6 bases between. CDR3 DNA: TGTGCCACCAGCAGAGATCCCAGCTCCTACGAGCAGTACTTC. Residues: CATSRDPSSYEQYF.